This T cell receptor (beta chain) is drawn from a study of long-term antiretroviral therapy in people with HIV. Study summary: The oldest samples precede the 2015 immediate-ART recommendation by about a decade.

Version v3.0 of the immunoSEQ assay ran at survey level. Generated by immunoSEQ multiplex PCR, the TCRdb table keeps only in-frame clones and is missing some. The sample has roughly 25,000 clones, approximately 80% seen once. Points from the study as a whole: Dominance of pre-ART expanded clones persisted, fluctuating and often declining after ART.

In regard to this clone: The antigen is unknown. The junction departs from germline at one end; a sequencing error may be responsible.

This CDR3 has 13 amino acids. The germline CDR1 and CDR2 sequences are SQVTM and ANQGSEA. The chain joins TRBV29-1 to TRBJ2-7; 13 bases match TRBD2. The TCR was taken from a man aged 25 to 45 with HIV. The material was unsorted PBMCs, obtained 0.7 years before starting antiretroviral therapy. CDR3 in amino acids: CSVEGLAGDEQYF. CDR3 coding DNA: TGCAGCGTCGAAGGACTAGCGGGGGACGAGCAGTACTTC.